The text below deals with one T cell receptor (beta chain). Sequence at one end of the junction differs from germline and may be a read error. Before the COVID-19 pandemic, during about 2011-2019, CD4+ T cells were taken from unexposed donors. These data belong to a study of CD4 T cells in relation to SARS-CoV-2 and coronaviruses. Uncultured naive and memory CD4+ T cells supplied DNA for deep TCR-beta sequencing. Here immunoSEQ multiplex PCR was the method, and the copy in TCRdb shows in-frame clones only, minus some. The data contain roughly 63,000 clones, over 90% of them seen just once; the ten biggest clones take up 0.13% to 0.15%. Germline V gene sequence: CDR1 LGHNA, CDR2 YNFKEQ. The length of the CDR3 is 14 residues.

Source material: naive CD4+ T cells from PBMCs. Subset specified: naive CD4+ T cells isolated by negative enrichment. V usage is TRBV4-2 and J usage is TRBJ1-1; TRBD1 is a possible D gene (6 bases). The origin of this receptor is a human donor in good health. CDR3 sequence (DNA): TGTGCCAGCACCCAACAGGGCCCAGGGACTGAAGCTTTCTTT. Translation gives CASTQQGPGTEAFF.